This T cell receptor beta chain came from a study of cytomegalovirus exposure and HLA in healthy donors. Study-wide findings and caveats: In an earlier analysis, in under 700 donors, most V segments appeared productive either ~87% or ~30% of the time. Serostatus for CMV was the only available immune exposure information. Sequences of the TCR beta chain were said to predict the HLA-A and HLA-B alleles of most subjects accurately.

The V gene's germline CDR1 is LNHDA and CDR2 SQIVND (reference sequence). Trimming pared 4 bases from V and 4 bases from J, leaving 16 bases between. This CDR3 is 15 amino acids long. The primer mix had 60 Vbeta and 13 Jbeta primers. Method: immunoSEQ multiplex PCR; TCRdb's copy keeps in-frame clones and lacks some. The sample records over 150,000 clones, 82% being singletons. Likely unrecorded immune exposures existed in these nominally healthy donors. About this clone: No antigen is known for it.

The TCR sequence derives from a boy aged 2 to 9 in good health and CMV-seronegative. The chain has TRBV19 and TRBJ1-2; D may be TRBD1 (5 bases). Input material: PBMCs. DNA for the CDR3: TGTGCCAGTAGTACAGGGAGGGTTACGGTCTATGGCTACACCTTC. Protein: CASSTGRVTVYGYTF.